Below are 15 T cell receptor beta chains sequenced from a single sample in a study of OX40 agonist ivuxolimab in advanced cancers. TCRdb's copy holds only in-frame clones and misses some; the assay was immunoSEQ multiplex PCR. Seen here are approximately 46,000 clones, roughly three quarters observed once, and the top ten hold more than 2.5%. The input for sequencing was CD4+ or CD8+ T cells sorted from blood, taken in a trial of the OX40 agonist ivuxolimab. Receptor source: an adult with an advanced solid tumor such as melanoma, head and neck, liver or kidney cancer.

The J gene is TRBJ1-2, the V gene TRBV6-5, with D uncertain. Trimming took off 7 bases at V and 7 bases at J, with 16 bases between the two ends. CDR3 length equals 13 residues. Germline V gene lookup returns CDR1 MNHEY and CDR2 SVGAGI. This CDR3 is CASNSLGESGYTF. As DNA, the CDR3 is TGTGCCAGCAACAGCCTCGGGGAATCTGGCTACACCTTC.

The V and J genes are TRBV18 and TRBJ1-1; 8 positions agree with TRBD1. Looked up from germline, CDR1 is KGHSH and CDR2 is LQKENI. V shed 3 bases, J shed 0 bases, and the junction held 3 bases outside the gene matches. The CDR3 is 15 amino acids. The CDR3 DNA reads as TGTGCCAGCTCACCTCGGGACAGGATGAACACTGAAGCTTTCTTT. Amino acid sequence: CASSPRDRMNTEAFF.

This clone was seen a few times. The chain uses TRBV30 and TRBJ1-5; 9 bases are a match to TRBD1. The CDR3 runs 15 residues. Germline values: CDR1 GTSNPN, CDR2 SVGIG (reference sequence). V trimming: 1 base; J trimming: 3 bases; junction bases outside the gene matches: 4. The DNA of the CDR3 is TGTGCCTGGAGTGCCGGGACAGGGTACAATCAGCCCCAGCATTTT. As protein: CAWSAGTGYNQPQHF.

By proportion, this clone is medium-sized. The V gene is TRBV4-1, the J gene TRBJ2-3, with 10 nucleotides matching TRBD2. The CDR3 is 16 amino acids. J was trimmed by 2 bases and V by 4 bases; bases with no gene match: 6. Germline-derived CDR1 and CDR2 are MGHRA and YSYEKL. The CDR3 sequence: CASSRILAGDTDTQYF. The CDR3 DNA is TGCGCCAGCAGCCGGATCCTAGCGGGAGACACAGATACGCAGTATTTT.

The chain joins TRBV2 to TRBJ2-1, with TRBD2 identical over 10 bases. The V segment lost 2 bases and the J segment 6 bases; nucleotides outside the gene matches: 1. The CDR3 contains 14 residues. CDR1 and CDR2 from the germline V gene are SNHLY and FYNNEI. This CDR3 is CASSELAGVNEQFF. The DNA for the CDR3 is TGTGCCAGCAGTGAACTAGCGGGAGTCAATGAGCAGTTCTTC.

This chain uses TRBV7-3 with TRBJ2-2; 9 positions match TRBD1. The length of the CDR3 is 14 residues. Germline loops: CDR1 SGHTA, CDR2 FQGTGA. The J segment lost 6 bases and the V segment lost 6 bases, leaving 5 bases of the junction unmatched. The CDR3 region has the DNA TGTGCCAGCAGGCCCGGGACAGGGTCCGGGGAGCTGTTTTTT. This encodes CASRPGTGSGELFF.

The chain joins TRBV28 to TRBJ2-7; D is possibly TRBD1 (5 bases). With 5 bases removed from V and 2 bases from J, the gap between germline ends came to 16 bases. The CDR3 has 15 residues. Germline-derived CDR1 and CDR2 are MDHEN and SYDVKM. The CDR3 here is CASSTQGYRTYEQYF. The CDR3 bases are TGTGCCAGCAGTACCCAGGGTTATCGTACCTACGAGCAGTACTTC. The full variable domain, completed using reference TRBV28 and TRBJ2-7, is DVKVTQSSRYLVKRTGEKVFLECVQDMDHENMFWYRQDPGLGLRLIYFSYDVKMKEKGDIPEGYSVSREKKERFSLILESASTNQTSMYLCASSTQGYRTYEQYFGPGTRLTVT.

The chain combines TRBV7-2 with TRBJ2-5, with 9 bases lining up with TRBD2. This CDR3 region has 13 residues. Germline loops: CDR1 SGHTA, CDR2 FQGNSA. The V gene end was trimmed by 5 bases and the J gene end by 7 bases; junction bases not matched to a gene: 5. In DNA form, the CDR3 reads TGTGCCAGCAGCAATAGCGGGAGTGGGACCCAGTACTTC. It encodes CASSNSGSGTQYF. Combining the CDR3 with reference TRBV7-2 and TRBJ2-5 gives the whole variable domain GAGVSQSPSNKVTEKGKDVELRCDPISGHTALYWYRQSLGQGLEFLIYFQGNSAPDKSGLPSDRFSAERTGGSVSTLTIQRTQQEDSAVYLCASSNSGSGTQYFGPGTRLLVL.

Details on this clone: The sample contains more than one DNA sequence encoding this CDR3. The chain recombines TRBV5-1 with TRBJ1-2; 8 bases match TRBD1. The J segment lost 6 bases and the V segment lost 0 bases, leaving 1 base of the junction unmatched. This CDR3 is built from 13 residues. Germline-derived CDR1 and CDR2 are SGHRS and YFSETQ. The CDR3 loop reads CASSLGTGNGYTF. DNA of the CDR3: TGCGCCAGCAGCTTGGGGACAGGGAATGGCTACACCTTC.

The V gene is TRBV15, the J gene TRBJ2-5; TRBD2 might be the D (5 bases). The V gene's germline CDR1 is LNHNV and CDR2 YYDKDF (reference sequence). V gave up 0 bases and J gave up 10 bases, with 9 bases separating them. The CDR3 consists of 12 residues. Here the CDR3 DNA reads TGTGCCACCAGCAGAGATGCTAGCATCCAGTACTTC. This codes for CATSRDASIQYF.

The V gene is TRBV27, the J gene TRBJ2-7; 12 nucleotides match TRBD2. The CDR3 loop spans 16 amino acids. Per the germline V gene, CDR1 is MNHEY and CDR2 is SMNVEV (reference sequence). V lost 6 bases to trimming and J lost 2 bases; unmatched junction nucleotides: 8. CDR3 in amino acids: CASSRRGLAGTYEQYF. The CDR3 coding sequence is TGTGCCAGCAGCAGGAGGGGACTAGCGGGTACCTACGAGCAGTACTTC.

As DNA, the CDR3 is TGCGCCAGCATTTATGGACTAGGGGACCTCAATGAGCAGTTCTTC. It translates to CASIYGLGDLNEQFF. The chain combines TRBV5-1 with TRBJ2-1, with TRBD2 identical over 7 bases. The CDR3 loop spans 15 amino acids. Germline CDR1 is SGHRS and CDR2 is YFSETQ. V gave up 6 bases and J gave up 6 bases; unmatched junction bases: 12.

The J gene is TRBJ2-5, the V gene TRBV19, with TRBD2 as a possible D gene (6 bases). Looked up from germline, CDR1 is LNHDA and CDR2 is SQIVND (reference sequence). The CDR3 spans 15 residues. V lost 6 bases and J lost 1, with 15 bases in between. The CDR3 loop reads CASSPAGTRQETQYF. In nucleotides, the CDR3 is TGTGCCAGTAGCCCCGCGGGGACGCGCCAAGAGACCCAGTACTTC.

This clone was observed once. This CDR3 reads CASSLEPGNNSPLHF. As DNA, the CDR3 is TGTGCCAGCAGCTTAGAGCCGGGTAATAATTCACCCCTCCACTTT. The genes are TRBV7-9 and TRBJ1-6; D remains ambiguous. V lost 1 base, J lost 5 bases, and 9 bases lay in between. This CDR3 comprises 15 residues. Germline V CDR1 and CDR2: SEHNR, FQNEAQ (reference sequence).

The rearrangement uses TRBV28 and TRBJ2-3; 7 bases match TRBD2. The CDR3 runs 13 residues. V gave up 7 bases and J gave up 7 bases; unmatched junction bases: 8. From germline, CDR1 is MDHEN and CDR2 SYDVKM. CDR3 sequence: CASTLGGAYTQYF. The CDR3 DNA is TGTGCCAGCACCCTGGGAGGGGCTTATACGCAGTATTTT.